The 16 T cell receptor beta chains reported below all come from one sample, sequenced in a study of post-analysis software for immune sequencing data. Study conclusions and caveats: Relative to controls, patients had 4 or 5 TRBV segments at higher frequency, with TRBV5-6, TRBV5-1 and TRBV20-1 among these.

The authors incorporated unique molecular identifiers into the TCR beta cDNA libraries. TCRdb called the PCR reads again in MiXCR, with one record for every CDR3 protein. The sample yields around 440,000 distinct CDR3 sequences, approximately 46% seen once. These receptors have no known antigen. The sample taken for sequencing was blood. The receptors originated from a girl aged 5-17 years with multiple sclerosis.

The chain links TRBV30 to TRBJ2-1; TRBD2 matches at 9 bases. CDR1 is GTSNPN, CDR2 SVGIG, per germline (reference sequence). V was pared by 8 bases and J by 8 bases, with 10 bases of the junction left unmatched. The CDR3 totals 13 residues. CDR3 in DNA: TGTGCCAGCTCCGGGACTAGCATGCATGAGCAGTTCTTC. The encoded protein is CASSGTSMHEQFF.

This chain connects TRBV12-3 or TRBV12-4 to TRBJ1-2; 7 bases match TRBD1. This CDR3 spans 15 amino acids. V was pared by 3 bases and J by 7 bases, with 11 bases of the junction left unmatched. In DNA form, the CDR3 reads TGTGCCAGCAGTTTTCGCGATCGACAGGGAAGTGGCTACACCTTC. Its translation: CASSFRDRQGSGYTF.

Only one count was recorded for this clonotype. The rearrangement links TRBV5-6 to TRBJ2-7, with 7 bases aligning to TRBD2. The germline V gene has CDR1 SGHDT and CDR2 YYEEEE. J was trimmed by 5 bases and V by 2 bases; bases with no gene match: 7. This CDR3 has 14 amino acids. This CDR3 is CASSFPGLGNEQYF. The CDR3 DNA sequence: TGTGCCAGCAGCTTCCCAGGACTAGGTAACGAGCAGTACTTC.

A few counts support this clonotype. The V and J genes are TRBV7-8 and TRBJ1-2, with TRBD1 as a possible D gene (5 bases). The V gene lost 0 bases and the J gene lost 9 bases, with 8 bases spanning the gap. CDR3 length equals 12 residues. Looked up from germline, CDR1 is SGHVS and CDR2 is FQNEAQ. The CDR3: CASSLAGERYTF. The CDR3 bases are TGTGCCAGCAGCTTAGCGGGGGAGCGCTACACCTTC.

The rearrangement uses TRBV9 and TRBJ1-5, with 10 bases fitting TRBD1. CDR3 length: 15 amino acids. Germline V gene data show CDR1 as SGDLS and CDR2 as YYNGEE. Trimming at V came to 4 bases and at J to 4 bases, leaving 5 bases not matched to a gene. For the CDR3, the DNA is TGTGCCAGCAGCACAACGGGACAGGGGAATCAGCCCCAGCATTTT. This translates into CASSTTGQGNQPQHF.

The gene calls are TRBV4-1 and TRBJ2-7; TRBD1 matches 9 bases. CDR3 size: 15 residues. Per the germline V gene, CDR1 is MGHRA and CDR2 is YSYEKL. V dropped 3 bases and J dropped 6; count of bases not matched to a gene: 9. CDR3 in amino acids: CASSQVGTGRAEQYF. CDR3 nucleotide sequence: TGCGCCAGCAGCCAGGTAGGGACAGGGCGGGCCGAGCAGTACTTC.

The gene calls are TRBV29-1 and TRBJ2-7, with a tentative D call TRBD2 (6 bases). Germline assignment: CDR1 SQVTM and CDR2 ANQGSEA. CDR3 length: 13 residues. DNA of the CDR3: TGCAGTGCCGTGGGGGACTTCCTCTACGAGCAGTACTTC. It is translated as CSAVGDFLYEQYF.

The gene calls are TRBV6-6 and TRBJ2-7, with a tentative D call TRBD2 (5 bases). Trimming took off 2 bases at V and 4 bases at J, with 15 bases between the two ends. The CDR3 spans 15 residues. CDR1 MNHNY and CDR2 SVGAGI come from the germline V gene (reference sequence). The CDR3 DNA is TGTGCCAGCAGTTACAGAGACTACGACCCGTACGAGCAGTACTTC. This encodes CASSYRDYDPYEQYF.

The gene calls are TRBV28 and TRBJ1-2; 11 nucleotides align to TRBD1. Germline V lookup: CDR1 MDHEN, CDR2 SYDVKM. This CDR3 is 16 amino acids long. V shed 3 bases, J shed 4 bases, and the junction held 7 bases outside the gene matches. DNA of the CDR3: TGTGCCAGCAGTTTGGGACAGGGGGTTCGGGGCTATGGCTACACCTTC. Encoded protein: CASSLGQGVRGYGYTF.

This chain connects TRBV6-2 or TRBV6-3 to TRBJ2-1; 8 bases are shared with TRBD2. V shed 2 bases and J 6 bases; nucleotides not matched to a gene: 6. Germline V gene lookup returns CDR1 MNHEY and CDR2 SVGEGT. The CDR3 runs 15 residues. As DNA, the CDR3 is TGTGCCAGCAGTTACCGAGCGGGAGTTAGCAATGAGCAGTTCTTC. The encoded protein is CASSYRAGVSNEQFF.

The rearrangement uses TRBV30 and TRBJ2-5, with D maybe TRBD2 (6 bases). The CDR3 contains 12 residues. From germline, CDR1 is GTSNPN and CDR2 SVGIG (reference sequence). The V end was cut by 2 bases, the J end by 5 bases, with 9 bases between. Here the CDR3 DNA reads TGTGCCTGGAGTCTCGGGAGTGAGACCCAGTACTTC. This translates into CAWSLGSETQYF.

This clonotype was counted only a few times. This chain connects TRBV7-3 to TRBJ2-3, with D possibly being TRBD1 (5 bases). Germline V gives CDR1 SGHTA, CDR2 FQGTGA. The CDR3 is 13 amino acids. Deletions cut 0 bases from V and 6 bases from J, with 7 bases between. CDR3 in DNA: TGTGCCAGCAGCTTAACCAGGGTCGATACGCAGTATTTT. It codes for CASSLTRVDTQYF.

The rearrangement uses TRBV4-1 and TRBJ1-2; D is uncertain. The CDR3 is made up of 14 amino acids. CDR1 and CDR2 (germline): MGHRA, YSYEKL. Trimming removed 1 base at V and 1 base at J, with 7 bases between. This chain's CDR3 is CASSQAAINYGYTF. The CDR3 DNA reads TGCGCCAGCAGCCAAGCAGCCATTAACTATGGCTACACCTTC.

The chain carries TRBV28 and TRBJ2-5, with a possible D match to TRBD2 (6 bases). In germline, CDR1 is MDHEN, CDR2 SYDVKM. The V gene lost 5 bases and the J gene lost 5 bases, with 15 bases spanning the gap. This CDR3 has 14 amino acids. In nucleotides, the CDR3 is TGTGCCAGCAGTCAAACTGGGAGGTTGGAGACCCAGTACTTC. It codes for CASSQTGRLETQYF.

As concerns this clonotype: A read error may produce the germline difference seen at one junction end. V gene TRBV5-5 combines with J gene TRBJ2-1; possible D gene TRBD2, 5 bases. The length of the CDR3 is 16 residues. CDR1 is SGHKS and CDR2 is YYEKEE in the germline V gene (reference sequence). CDR3 in DNA: TGTGCCAGCAACTTGGGAGCGGAGAGCTCCTACAATGAGCAGTTCTTC. It encodes CASNLGAESSYNEQFF.

This clonotype was seen a few times. The V gene is TRBV5-1, the J gene TRBJ2-1, with D hard to call. The CDR3 loop spans 12 amino acids. Germline V lookup: CDR1 SGHRS, CDR2 YFSETQ. The V end was cut by 3 bases, the J end by 7 bases, with 8 bases between. The CDR3 spells CASSSLRNEQFF. The CDR3 DNA reads TGCGCCAGCAGCTCCCTAAGGAATGAGCAGTTCTTC. The full variable domain, completed using reference TRBV5-1 and TRBJ2-1, is KAGVTQTPRYLIKTRGQQVTLSCSPISGHRSVSWYQQTPGQGLQFLFEYFSETQRNKGNFPGRFSGRQFSNSRSEMNVSTLELGDSALYLCASSSLRNEQFFGPGTRLTVL.